Presented here are 5 T cell receptor beta chains from one specimen sequenced in a study of T cells in localized non-small cell lung cancer. Some clones are missing from TCRdb's copy, which holds only in-frame ones; the method was immunoSEQ multiplex PCR. The table lists about 91,000 clones, 87% of them singletons, with around 15% in the top ten. The starting material was peripheral blood, obtained before any cancer treatment. The receptors were sampled from a man aged 40 to 69 with stage I squamous cell lung carcinoma.

The chain combines TRBV25-1 with TRBJ1-6; a weak D match, TRBD1 (6 bases). The CDR3 consists of 15 residues. Germline V gene data show CDR1 as MGHDK and CDR2 as SYGVNS. V lost 5 bases and J lost 7, with 15 bases in between. The CDR3 protein is CASSSQTGFNSPLHF. CDR3 sequence (DNA): TGTGCCAGCAGTAGTCAGACAGGCTTCAATTCACCCCTCCACTTT.

The chain is built from TRBV2 and TRBJ1-3; 9 bases match TRBD1. Germline V gives CDR1 SNHLY, CDR2 FYNNEI. V gave up 7 bases and J gave up 3 bases; unmatched junction bases: 7. CDR3 length equals 15 residues. The CDR3 is CASTFGQGNGNTIYF. The DNA of the CDR3 is TGTGCCAGCACCTTTGGACAGGGGAATGGAAACACCATATATTTT.

This chain connects TRBV25-1 to TRBJ2-3; D possibly corresponds to TRBD2 (6 bases). Per germline, CDR1 MGHDK and CDR2 SYGVNS. The CDR3 totals 13 residues. With 6 bases removed from V and 2 bases from J, the gap between germline ends came to 9 bases. CDR3 amino acids: CASRGRLTDTQYF. CDR3 coding DNA: TGTGCCAGCAGGGGGAGGCTCACAGATACGCAGTATTTT.

The chain recombines TRBV9 with TRBJ1-6; TRBD1 agrees at 7 bases. This CDR3 is 14 amino acids long. Trimming removed 2 bases from V and 5 bases from J; junction bases left unmatched: 1. Germline lookup yields CDR1 SGDLS and CDR2 YYNGEE. The CDR3 reads CASSVTGDNSPLHF. The CDR3 coding sequence is TGTGCCAGCAGCGTTACAGGGGATAATTCACCCCTCCACTTT.

Concerning this clone itself: Compared with germline, one end of the junction differs, possibly owing to a read error. CDR3 protein: CSVEDQALGPPVF. Written as DNA, the CDR3 is TGCAGCGTTGAAGATCAGGCTCTCGGCCCGCCGGTTTTT. The rearrangement uses TRBV29-1 and TRBJ2-3, with D hard to call. The CDR3 length is 13 residues. CDR1 is SQVTM and CDR2 is ANQGSEA in the germline V gene.